This T cell receptor (beta chain) was sequenced for a study of shared clonotypes between healthy human individuals (dated by TCRdb to about 2020). For the study in its entirety: Two women and three men aged 18 to 49 years were included in the cohort. The study deeply sequenced blood TCR repertoires of five healthy adults to estimate repertoire size and the extent of clonotype sharing between individuals. To increase sequencing depth and limit assay-specific biases, TCR repertoire library preparation and sequencing were carried out by different laboratories using diverse techniques. For each donor, CD4 naive and CD4 memory were each run on three plates, CD8 naive on two plates, and CD8 memory on one plate. Between about 0.94 and 10 billion PBMCs per donor were obtained by leukapheresis.

This clone was recorded only once. It has no known antigen specificity. Base qualities were left out, and no much larger clone turns up one base away. TCR CDR3 regions were amplified from genomic DNA by multiplex PCR using the deep immunoSEQ assay. Genomic DNA extracted from each cell subset was distributed evenly over all wells of several immunoSEQ 96-well plates, and each plate served as one replicate. For sorted subsets, around 200 ng genomic DNA, equal to about 30,000 T cell genomes, was loaded into each replicate PCR. Purified libraries were quantified with a Qubit 3.0 fluorometer, sized on a Bioanalyzer 2100, and re-quantified with the KAPA Library Quantification kit. Every immunoSEQ 96-well plate was sequenced on a dedicated single-read 150-cycle Illumina NextSeq 550 flow cell. For the original study's pipeline: Because the immunoSEQ output held only junctional sequences and lacked quality scores, the filtering could not match the filtering applied to full-length reads. To assign V/J genes and CDR3, sequences were annotated using PyIR, a Python wrapper for IgBLAST v1.9, with IMGT germline references. Reads with weak V/J assignments (E-value above 1e-6), missing CDR3, stop codons, out-of-frame junctions, or ambiguous translated residues were removed. A V3J clonotype was defined by an identical inferred V gene, J gene, and CDR3 amino acid sequence. Percentage overlap between repertoires was calculated by dividing the number of shared unique clonotypes by the size of the smaller repertoire. RTK rarefaction, the Chao1 estimator, and Recon v2.1 estimates of unobserved clonotypes were used to assess repertoire richness. Generation probabilities were computed with OLGA for all TCRbeta clonotypes obtained by the gDNA method from four donors. The clones in this table, taken by TCRdb from immuneACCESS, are in-frame only. Not every clone is retained; where verified, under half of the shortfall comes from an unresolved V gene, and the cause of the rest is unknown. That table supplies the V and J calls and clone size; D and trimming were determined from the DNA. For this sample there are a few million clones; around nine tenths appear just once. The ten largest clonotypes hold 0.13% to 0.15% of the sample.

What the study reported, not specific to this receptor: The small number of donors limited the genetic and exposure-history diversity represented. Even with the large sequencing depth, rarefaction of the sorted-subset datasets indicated that sequencing was incomplete. Pairwise subsampling indicated that sequencing depth was expected to affect the degree of clonotype sharing among donors. Larger estimated clonotype richness was generally found for naive subsets than for memory subsets. When a handful of donors were compared, the shared fraction of clonotypes was about 5.4% for naive CD4, about 4% for naive CD8, 2% to 2.5% for memory CD4, and around 0.37% for memory CD8. Higher generation probabilities were observed for clonotypes shared by all four sorted-subset donors than for non-shared clonotypes. Sampling was restricted to blood, and TCR repertoires in tissues likely differ from the TCR repertoires found in blood.

The donors were healthy, HIV-negative adults who had no recently reported acute infections or vaccinations. Every donor was a Caucasian adult living in Nashville, Tennessee, USA. CD4+ T cells were enriched by magnetic negative selection; naive cells were then positively selected on CD45RA, and the negative fraction formed the memory subset. Blood was collected by leukapheresis, and PBMCs were isolated by Ficoll-Histopaque density gradient centrifugation and then cryopreserved in liquid nitrogen vapor phase. Analytical flow cytometry was used to check the purity and quantity of every magnetically sorted T cell population. Each sorted fraction had its genomic DNA isolated and then quantified by UV absorbance on a Nanodrop 2000c. According to the germline V gene (reference sequence), CDR1 reads SGHNT and CDR2 reads YYREEE. From the cysteine up to the phenylalanine, the CDR3 has a length of 12 residues. The kept DNA is CDR3 alone, 36 bases in frame from the first base. After removal of 4 bases from V and 10 bases from J, the junction retains 6 bases not matched to a gene.

What was sequenced was naive CD4+ T cells sorted from blood. The cell subset or site label, as the study defines it: CD45RA+ positively selected. The receptor comes from a man aged 18 to 30 in good health. In this chain, TRBV5-4 is recombined with TRBJ1-1, and 8 bases in between align with TRBD1. The CDR3 sequence is CASSTGQGRAFF. The nucleotide sequence is TGTGCCAGCAGCACCGGACAGGGAAGAGCTTTCTTT. With the portions outside the CDR3 filled from the reference TRBV5-4 and TRBJ1-1 genes, the complete variable region becomes ETGVTQSPTHLIKTRGQQVTLRCSSQSGHNTVSWYQQALGQGPQFIFQYYREEENGRGNFPPRFSGLQFPNYSSELNVNALELDDSALYLCASSTGQGRAFFGQGTRLTVV.